This T cell receptor beta chain was sequenced for a study of shared clonotypes between healthy human individuals. The CDR3 length is 16 residues. Germline CDR1 SGHRS, CDR2 YFSETQ. Trimming at V came to 3 bases and at J to 2 bases, leaving 3 bases not matched to a gene. Here immunoSEQ multiplex PCR was the method, and the copy in TCRdb shows in-frame clones only, minus some. This sample has roughly 2 million clones, with 95% found just once. As to this clone: Other DNA sequences in the sample encode the same CDR3.

This chain links TRBV5-1 with TRBJ2-7, with 15 bases fitting TRBD2. Sequenced sample: naive CD4+ T cells sorted from blood. Sample subset: CD45RA+ positively selected. This clonotype originated in a young man in good health. The CDR3 region is CASSSGLAGGTYEQYF. The CDR3 DNA reads TGCGCCAGCAGCTCGGGACTAGCGGGGGGTACCTACGAGCAGTACTTC.